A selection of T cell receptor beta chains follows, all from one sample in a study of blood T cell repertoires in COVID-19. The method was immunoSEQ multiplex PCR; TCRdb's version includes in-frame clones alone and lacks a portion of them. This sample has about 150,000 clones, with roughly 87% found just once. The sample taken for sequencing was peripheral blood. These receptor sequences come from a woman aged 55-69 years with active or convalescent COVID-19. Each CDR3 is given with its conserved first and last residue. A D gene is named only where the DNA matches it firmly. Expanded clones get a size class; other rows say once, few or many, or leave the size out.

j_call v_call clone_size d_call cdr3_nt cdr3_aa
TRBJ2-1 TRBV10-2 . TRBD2 TGCGCCAGCAGTCAAAGCGGGGGGGCGTACAATGAGCAGTTCTTC CASSQSGGAYNEQFF
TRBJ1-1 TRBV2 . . TGTGCCAGCAGTAGGTCGGGTAACACTGAAGCTTTCTTT CASSRSGNTEAFF
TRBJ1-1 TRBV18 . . TGTGCCAGCTCACCACGTACAAGAGCGGAGCTCCCAGCTTTCTTT CASSPRTRAELPAFF
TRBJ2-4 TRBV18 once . TGTGCCAGCTCACCACCGGAAGGACCCCGGGGCATTCAGTACTTC CASSPPEGPRGIQYF
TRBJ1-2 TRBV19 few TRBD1 TGTGCCAGTACCCCGACAGGGGGCAATGGCTACACCTTC CASTPTGGNGYTF
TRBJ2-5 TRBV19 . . TGTGCCAGTAGTCCCCTCGGGGAGTTCCAAGAGACCCAGTACTTC CASSPLGEFQETQYF
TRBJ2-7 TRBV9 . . TGTGCCAGCAGCGAGGAGGGCAACTCCTACGAGCAGTACTTC CASSEEGNSYEQYF
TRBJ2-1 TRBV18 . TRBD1 TGTGCCAGCTCACCGAGGACAGGGGTAAACAATGAGCAGTTCTTC CASSPRTGVNNEQFF
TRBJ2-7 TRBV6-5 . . TGTGCCAGCAAAACGACAGGCGCAACCTACGAGCAGTACTTC CASKTTGATYEQYF
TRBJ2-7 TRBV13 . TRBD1 TGTGCCAGCAGCTTGGGACAGGCCCTCTCCGAGCAGTACTTC CASSLGQALSEQYF
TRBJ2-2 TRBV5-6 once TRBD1 TGTGCCAGCAGCTCATGGAGCTTCAGACAGGGTGACACCGGGGAGCTGTTTTTT CASSSWSFRQGDTGELFF
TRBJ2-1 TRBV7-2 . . TGTGCCAGCAGCAAACAGGGCGCGAGCTCCTACAATGAGCAGTTCTTC CASSKQGASSYNEQFF
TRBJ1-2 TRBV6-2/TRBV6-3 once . TGTGCCAGCAGTAGCGATTTAGCACCTACCATCTATGGCTACACCTTC CASSSDLAPTIYGYTF
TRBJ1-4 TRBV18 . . TGTGCCAGCTCACCACCGGGCGGGGAAAAACTGTTTTTT CASSPPGGEKLFF
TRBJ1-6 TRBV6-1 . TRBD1 TGTGCCAGCAGAGAAGGACAGGGGTATTCACCCCTCCACTTT CASREGQGYSPLHF
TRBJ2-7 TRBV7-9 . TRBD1 TGTGCCAGCAGCTCGGACAGGGACCTTTCCTACGAGCAGTACTTC CASSSDRDLSYEQYF
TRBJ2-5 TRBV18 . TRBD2 TGTGCCAGCTCACATACCAGCGGGGCGTACCAAGAGACCCAGTACTTC CASSHTSGAYQETQYF
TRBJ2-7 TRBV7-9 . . TGTGCCAGCAGCCCTCGGACAGCCTACGAGCAGTACTTC CASSPRTAYEQYF
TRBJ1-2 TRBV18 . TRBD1 TGTGCCAGCTTACAGGGGACATCCTATGGCTACACCTTC CASLQGTSYGYTF
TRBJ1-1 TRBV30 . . TGTGCCTGGAGTTCGTGGGCCGGGAGTGAAGCTTTCTTT CAWSSWAGSEAFF
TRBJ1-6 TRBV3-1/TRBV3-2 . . TGTGCCAGCAGCCAAGAGTCCGCGGGGAATAATTCACCCCTCCACTTT CASSQESAGNNSPLHF
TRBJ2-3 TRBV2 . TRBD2 TGTGCCGGAAGTAGCGGGGGAACAGATACGCAGTATTTT CAGSSGGTDTQYF
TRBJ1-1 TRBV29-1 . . TGCAGCGTTTCGTCTCAGTTTATGAACACTGAAGCTTTCTTT CSVSSQFMNTEAFF
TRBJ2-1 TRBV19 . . TGTGCCAGTAGTATAGAGGGGGCCCTAAGCGAGCAGTTCTTC CASSIEGALSEQFF
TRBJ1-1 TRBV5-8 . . TGTGCCAGCAGCTTGACAGGGAGTGAAGCTTTCTTT CASSLTGSEAFF
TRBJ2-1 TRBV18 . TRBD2 TGTGCCAGCTCACCACCAGCTAGCGGGGTTTACAATGAGCAGTTCTTC CASSPPASGVYNEQFF
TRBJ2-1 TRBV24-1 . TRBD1 TGTGCCACCAGTCAACCGGGACAGGGGTCCGACAATGAGCAGTTCTTC CATSQPGQGSDNEQFF
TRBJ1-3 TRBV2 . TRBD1 TGTGCCAGCAGAGGACAGGGATCTGGAAACACCATATATTTT CASRGQGSGNTIYF
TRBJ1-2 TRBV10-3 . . TGTGCCATCAGTGCTGGAGAGACTAGGGACTATGGCTACACCTTC CAISAGETRDYGYTF
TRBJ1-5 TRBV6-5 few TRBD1 TGTGCCAGCAGTAGACAGGGTAACAATCAGCCCCAGCATTTT CASSRQGNNQPQHF
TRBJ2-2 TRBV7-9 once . TGTGCCAGCAGCGGCGGGTCGAACACCGGGGAGCTGTTTTTT CASSGGSNTGELFF
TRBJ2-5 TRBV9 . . TGTGCCAGCAGCGTAGGCCCAGCGAGTGAGACCCAGTACTTC CASSVGPASETQYF
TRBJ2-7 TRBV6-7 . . TGTGCCAGCAGTTACTCGACAGAGCAGTACTTC CASSYSTEQYF
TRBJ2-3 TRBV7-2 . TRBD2 TGTGCCAGCTCGACTAGCGGGGGAGATACGCAGTATTTT CASSTSGGDTQYF